The 14 T cell receptor beta chains reported below all come from one sample, sequenced in a study of early T cells in non-severe SARS-CoV-2 infection. Each CDR3 protein is one row after TCRdb ran MiXCR on the 5' RACE reads. The sample lists around 60,000 distinct CDR3 sequences, roughly a tenth occurring once. Sequencing input: whole blood. Receptor source: an adult who was a healthcare worker with PCR-confirmed SARS-CoV-2 infection or an uninfected control (not recorded which).

The chain recombines TRBV6-1 with TRBJ2-3; TRBD2 agrees at 9 bases. Losses at the gene ends were 0 bases for V and 4 bases for J; bases not matched to a gene: 11. This CDR3 comprises 18 residues. Germline CDR1 is MNHNS and CDR2 is SASEGT. The DNA for the CDR3 is TGTGCCAGCAGTGAAGCGCTTTGGGTAGCGGGAGCCCCAGATACGCAGTATTTT. It encodes CASSEALWVAGAPDTQYF.

The chain links TRBV3-1 to TRBJ2-1; either TRBD1 or TRBD2 may supply D (6 bases each). CDR1 and CDR2 from the germline V gene are LGHDT and YNNKEL (reference sequence). V was cut by 4 bases and J by 6 bases, with 13 bases left in between. The CDR3 has 14 amino acids. Here the CDR3 DNA reads TGTGCCAGCAGCCGACTGGGGGGCGCCAATGAGCAGTTCTTC. Protein sequence: CASSRLGGANEQFF.

This clonotype has a count of ten or more. V is TRBV6-1 and J is TRBJ1-1; D not resolved. Trimming cost V 4 bases and J 1 base, with 7 bases left between them. Germline CDR1 MNHNS, CDR2 SASEGT. The CDR3 totals 13 residues. Here the CDR3 reads CASSGTQNTEAFF. In DNA form, the CDR3 reads TGTGCCAGCAGTGGGACCCAGAACACTGAAGCTTTCTTT.

This clonotype was observed many times. The rearrangement links TRBV12-5 to TRBJ2-7; D is unclear. The germline V gene encodes CDR1 LGHNT and CDR2 FRNRAP. Deletions cut 6 bases from V and 2 bases from J, with 8 bases between. The CDR3 totals 12 residues. Written as DNA, the CDR3 is TGTGCTAGTGGACCTGCCCCCTACGAGCAGTACTTC. Translating it yields CASGPAPYEQYF. The full variable domain, in which reference TRBV12-5 and TRBJ2-7 provide the parts outside the CDR3, is DARVTQTPRHKVTEMGQEVTMRCQPILGHNTVFWYRQTMMQGLELLAYFRNRAPLDDSGMPKDRFSAEMPDATLATLKIQPSEPRDSAVYFCASGPAPYEQYFGPGTRLTVT.

This clonotype was observed at least ten times. This chain uses TRBV4-1 with TRBJ1-3; D not resolved. Trimming stripped 1 base from V and 2 bases from J, with 3 bases between. CDR3 length equals 13 residues. CDR1 is MGHRA and CDR2 is YSYEKL in the germline V gene. In DNA, the CDR3 is TGCGCCAGCAGCCAAGGCCCTGGAAACACCATATATTTT. This codes for CASSQGPGNTIYF.

In this sample, this clonotype turned up many times. V usage is TRBV6-5 and J usage is TRBJ2-6; no reliable D call. The CDR3 consists of 15 residues. V gave up 8 bases and J gave up 0 bases, with 11 bases separating them. CDR1 MNHEY and CDR2 SVGAGI come from the germline V gene. The DNA of the CDR3 is TGTGCCAGCGGATTGGGCGTCTCTGGGGCCAACGTCCTGACTTTC. Translating gives CASGLGVSGANVLTF.

There are a few counts of this clonotype. The chain links TRBV10-3 to TRBJ1-4, with TRBD1 identical over 7 bases. The CDR3 has 14 residues. CDR1 ENHRY and CDR2 SYGVKD come from the germline V gene. V was clipped by 3 bases and J by 7 bases; unmatched bases: 5. The CDR3 sequence: CAISDDRVFEKLFF. The CDR3 DNA follows: TGTGCCATCAGTGACGACAGGGTATTTGAAAAACTGTTTTTT.

This clonotype appeared many times. The chain has TRBV5-1 and TRBJ2-7; 7 bases map to TRBD1. This CDR3 has 14 residues. J gave up 0 bases and V 0 bases, and 0 bases lay outside the gene matches. Germline assignment: CDR1 SGHRS and CDR2 YFSETQ. The CDR3 nucleotides read TGCGCCAGCAGCTTGGGGGACAGCTCCTACGAGCAGTACTTC. This codes for CASSLGDSSYEQYF. Variable domain in full (rest from reference TRBV5-1 and TRBJ2-7): KAGVTQTPRYLIKTRGQQVTLSCSPISGHRSVSWYQQTPGQGLQFLFEYFSETQRNKGNFPGRFSGRQFSNSRSEMNVSTLELGDSALYLCASSLGDSSYEQYFGPGTRLTVT.

This clonotype was observed a few times. CDR3 sequence: CASSPTSGADTQYF. The CDR3 region has the DNA TGTGCCAGCAGCCCGACTAGCGGAGCAGATACGCAGTATTTT. This chain connects TRBV11-3 to TRBJ2-3; 9 bases are a match to TRBD2. V lost 5 bases to trimming and J lost 4 bases; unmatched junction nucleotides: 4. The CDR3 loop spans 14 amino acids. Germline lookup yields CDR1 SGHNT and CDR2 YENEEA.

This clonotype showed up many times. The V gene is TRBV27, the J gene TRBJ1-1; 7 bases agree with TRBD1. V lost 3 bases to trimming and J lost 7 bases; unmatched junction nucleotides: 5. Per the germline V gene, CDR1 is MNHEY and CDR2 is SMNVEV (reference sequence). The CDR3 totals 13 residues. CDR3 DNA: TGTGCCAGCAGTTTTTCAGGGGGTGGTGAAGCTTTCTTT. Translating it yields CASSFSGGGEAFF.

Ten or more counts support this clonotype. The CDR3 DNA reads as TGCAGCGGGGGTGGCGGTGATACGCAGTATTTT. Protein: CSGGGGDTQYF. This chain uses TRBV29-1 with TRBJ2-3; D remains unclear. This CDR3 comprises 11 residues. Per the germline V gene, CDR1 is SQVTM and CDR2 is ANQGSEA. The V end was cut by 7 bases, the J end by 6 bases, with 11 bases between.

This rearrangement joins TRBV11-3 to TRBJ2-2; TRBD2 matches at 9 bases. This CDR3 comprises 15 residues. Germline trimming cut 4 bases from V and 5 bases from J; bases unmatched to any gene: 5. Germline-derived CDR1 and CDR2 are SGHNT and YENEEA. In nucleotides, the CDR3 is TGTGCCAGCAGCTGGACTAGCGTCACGACCGGGGAGCTGTTTTTT. Its protein is CASSWTSVTTGELFF.

A remark on this clonotype: This clone may be a read error of a much larger clone one base away. The chain combines TRBV6-2 or TRBV6-3 with TRBJ2-3; 9 nucleotides line up with TRBD2. The germline gives CDR1 MNHEY, CDR2 SVGEGT. This CDR3 contains 13 residues. This CDR3 reads CASSSLAGVTRYF. CDR3 in DNA: TGTGCCAGCAGTTCCTTAGCGGGAGTAACGCGGTATTTT.

This rearrangement joins TRBV19 to TRBJ2-2; 9 bases align to TRBD2. The V gene's germline CDR1 is LNHDA and CDR2 SQIVND (reference sequence). The CDR3 is made up of 15 amino acids. J was trimmed by 4 bases and V by 7 bases; bases with no gene match: 7. CDR3 in amino acids: CASTIGGRVTGELFF. For the CDR3, the DNA is TGTGCCAGTACCATTGGCGGGAGGGTCACCGGGGAGCTGTTTTTT.